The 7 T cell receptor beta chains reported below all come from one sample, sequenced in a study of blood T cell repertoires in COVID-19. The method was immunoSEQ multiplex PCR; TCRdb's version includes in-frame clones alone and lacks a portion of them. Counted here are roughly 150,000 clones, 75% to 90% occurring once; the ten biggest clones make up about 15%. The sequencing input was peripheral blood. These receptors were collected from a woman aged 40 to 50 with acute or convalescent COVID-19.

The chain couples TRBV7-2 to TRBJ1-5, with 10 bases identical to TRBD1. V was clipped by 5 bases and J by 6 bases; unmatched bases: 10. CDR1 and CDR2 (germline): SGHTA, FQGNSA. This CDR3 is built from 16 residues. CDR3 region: CASSLGPGQGFQPQHF. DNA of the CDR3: TGTGCCAGCAGCCTAGGGCCGGGACAGGGGTTTCAGCCCCAGCATTTT.

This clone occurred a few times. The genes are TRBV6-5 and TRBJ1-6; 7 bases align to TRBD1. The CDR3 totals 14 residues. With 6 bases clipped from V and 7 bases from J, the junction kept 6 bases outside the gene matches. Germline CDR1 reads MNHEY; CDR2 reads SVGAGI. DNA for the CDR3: TGTGCCAGCAGCCCCGGGACAGTAAATTCACCCCTCCACTTT. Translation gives CASSPGTVNSPLHF.

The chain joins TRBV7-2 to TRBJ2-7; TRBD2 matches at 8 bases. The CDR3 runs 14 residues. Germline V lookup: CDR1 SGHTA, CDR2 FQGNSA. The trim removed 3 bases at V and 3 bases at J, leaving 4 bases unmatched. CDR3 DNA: TGTGCCAGCAGCTTCGGACTAGCCCTCTACGAGCAGTACTTC. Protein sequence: CASSFGLALYEQYF.

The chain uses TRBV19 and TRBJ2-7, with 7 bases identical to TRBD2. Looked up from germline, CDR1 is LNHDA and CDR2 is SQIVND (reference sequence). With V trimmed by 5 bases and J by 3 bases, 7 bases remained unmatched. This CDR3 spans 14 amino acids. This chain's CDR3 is CASSPLGGVYEQYF. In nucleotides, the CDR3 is TGTGCCAGTAGTCCGCTTGGGGGGGTCTACGAGCAGTACTTC. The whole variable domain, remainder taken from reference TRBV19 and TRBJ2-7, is DGGITQSPKYLFRKEGQNVTLSCEQNLNHDAMYWYRQDPGQGLRLIYYSQIVNDFQKGDIAEGYSVSREKKESFPLTVTSAQKNPTAFYLCASSPLGGVYEQYFGPGTRLTVT.

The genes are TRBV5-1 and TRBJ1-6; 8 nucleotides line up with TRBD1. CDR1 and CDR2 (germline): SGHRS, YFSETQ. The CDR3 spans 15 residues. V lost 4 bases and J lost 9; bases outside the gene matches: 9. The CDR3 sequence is CASSPVTGDSSPLHF. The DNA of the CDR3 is TGCGCCAGCAGCCCGGTGACAGGGGATAGTTCACCCCTCCACTTT.

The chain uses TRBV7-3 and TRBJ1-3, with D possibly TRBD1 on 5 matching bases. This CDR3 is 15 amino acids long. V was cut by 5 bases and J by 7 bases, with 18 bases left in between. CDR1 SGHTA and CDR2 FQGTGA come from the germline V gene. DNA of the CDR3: TGTGCCAGCAGCCTCAAACCCTCGGAGGGGAACACCATATATTTT. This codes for CASSLKPSEGNTIYF.

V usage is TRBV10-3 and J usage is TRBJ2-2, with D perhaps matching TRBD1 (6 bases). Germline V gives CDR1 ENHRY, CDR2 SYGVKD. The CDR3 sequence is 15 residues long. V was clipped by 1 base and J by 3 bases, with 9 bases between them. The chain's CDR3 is CAISELDRDTGELFF. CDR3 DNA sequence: TGTGCCATCAGTGAGTTGGACAGAGACACCGGGGAGCTGTTTTTT.